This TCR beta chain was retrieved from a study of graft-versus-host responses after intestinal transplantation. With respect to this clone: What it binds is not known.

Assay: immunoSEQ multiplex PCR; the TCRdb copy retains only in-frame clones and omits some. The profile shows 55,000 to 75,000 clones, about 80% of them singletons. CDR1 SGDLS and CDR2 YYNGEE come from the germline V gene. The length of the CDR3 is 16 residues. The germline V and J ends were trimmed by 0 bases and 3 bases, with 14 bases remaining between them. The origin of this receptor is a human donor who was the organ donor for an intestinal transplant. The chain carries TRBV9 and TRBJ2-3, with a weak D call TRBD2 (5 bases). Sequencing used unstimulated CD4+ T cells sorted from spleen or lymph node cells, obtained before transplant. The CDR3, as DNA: TGTGCCAGCAGCGTAGTACGAGCGGAGAGGACAGATACGCAGTATTTT. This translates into CASSVVRAERTDTQYF.